A single sample is the source of the 6 T cell receptor beta chains below, sequenced in a study of shared clonotypes between healthy human individuals. Naive CD8 cells comprised CD45RO-negative, CCR7-positively selected cells, excluding terminally differentiated effector memory CD45RA+ cells. The assay was immunoSEQ multiplex PCR, and TCRdb's table has in-frame clones only and misses some. The table lists hundreds of thousands of clones, roughly 98% of them singletons. What was sequenced was naive CD8+ T cells sorted from blood. The receptors derive from a man aged 25-45 years in good health.

This clone was recorded once. The rearrangement joins TRBV5-5 to TRBJ2-7; unclear D gene. Trimming pared 3 bases from V and 3 bases from J, leaving 16 bases between. In germline, CDR1 is SGHKS, CDR2 YYEKEE (reference sequence). The CDR3 covers 15 residues. CDR3 nucleotides: TGTGCCAGCAGCTCCAGACCAATGGAGAACTACGAGCAGTACTTC. This sequence encodes CASSSRPMENYEQYF.

The chain uses TRBV27 and TRBJ1-1; D remains unclear. CDR3 size: 13 residues. The V gene's germline CDR1 is MNHEY and CDR2 SMNVEV (reference sequence). V gave up 6 bases and J gave up 11 bases, with 19 bases separating them. The CDR3 DNA reads TGTGCCAGCAGCGTCCGGCCCCTAAAGGAGGCTTTCTTT. Its translation: CASSVRPLKEAFF.

This clone was observed once. The rearrangement links TRBV7-9 to TRBJ1-2; D not resolved. V lost 1 base and J 2 bases, leaving 8 bases between the germline ends. The germline V gene has CDR1 SEHNR and CDR2 FQNEAQ (reference sequence). The CDR3 is 14 residues long. CDR3 sequence: CASSLGTENYGYTF. DNA for the CDR3: TGTGCCAGCAGCTTAGGAACAGAAAACTATGGCTACACCTTC.

The chain links TRBV27 to TRBJ2-5; D is undetermined. CDR3 size: 15 residues. Between the trimmed V and J ends, which lost 1 base and 2 bases, there was a span of 11 bases. CDR1 is MNHEY and CDR2 is SMNVEV in the germline V gene (reference sequence). CDR3 amino acids: CASSLYQSPQETQYF. The CDR3 bases are TGTGCCAGCAGTTTATACCAAAGCCCACAAGAGACCCAGTACTTC.

V and J are TRBV2 and TRBJ2-3; D possibly uses TRBD1 or TRBD2 (6 bases each). Trimming took 2 bases from V and 0 from J, leaving 9 bases between them. The germline gives CDR1 SNHLY, CDR2 FYNNEI. The CDR3 sequence is 15 residues long. Here the CDR3 reads CASSEPGASTDTQYF. The CDR3 DNA sequence: TGTGCCAGCAGTGAACCGGGGGCTAGCACAGATACGCAGTATTTT.

This sequence joins TRBV9 and TRBJ2-7; TRBD1 is a possible D gene (6 bases). Trimming left V 4 bases short and J 2 bases short, with 13 bases between. The CDR3 runs to 14 residues. CDR1 SGDLS and CDR2 YYNGEE come from the germline V gene. In nucleotides, the CDR3 is TGTGCCAGCAGCCCGGGGACAATCCCCTACGAGCAGTACTTC. Its translation is CASSPGTIPYEQYF.